This TCR beta chain was captured in a study of T cell responses to AZD1222 COVID-19 vaccine. Profiled with immunoSEQ multiplex PCR; TCRdb holds only in-frame clones, not every one. Of more than 100,000 clones in the sample, just under 90% were seen once. Germline V CDR1 and CDR2: SGHRS, YFSETQ. The ends were cut back, 4 bases at V and 5 bases at J, with 9 bases in the middle. This CDR3 region has 12 residues. This chain connects TRBV5-1 to TRBJ1-2, with a weak D call TRBD1 (6 bases). The material was peripheral blood, obtained on day 0 of AZD1222 vaccination. The TCR comes from an adult in good health. As DNA, the CDR3 is TGCGCCAGCAGCCCACAGGGTTATGGCTACACCTTC. It codes for CASSPQGYGYTF.